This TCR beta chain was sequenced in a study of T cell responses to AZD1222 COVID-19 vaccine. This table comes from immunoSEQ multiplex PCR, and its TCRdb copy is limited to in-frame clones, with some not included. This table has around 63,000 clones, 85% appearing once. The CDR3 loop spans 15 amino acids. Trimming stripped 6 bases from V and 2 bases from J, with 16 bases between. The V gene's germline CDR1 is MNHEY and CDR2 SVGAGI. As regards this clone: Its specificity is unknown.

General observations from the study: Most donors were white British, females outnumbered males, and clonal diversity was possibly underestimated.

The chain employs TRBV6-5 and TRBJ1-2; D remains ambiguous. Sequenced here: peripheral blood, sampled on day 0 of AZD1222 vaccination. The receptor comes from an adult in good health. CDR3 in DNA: TGTGCCAGCAGCCCCTTGAGAGTTCTCAACTATGGCTACACCTTC. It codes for CASSPLRVLNYGYTF.